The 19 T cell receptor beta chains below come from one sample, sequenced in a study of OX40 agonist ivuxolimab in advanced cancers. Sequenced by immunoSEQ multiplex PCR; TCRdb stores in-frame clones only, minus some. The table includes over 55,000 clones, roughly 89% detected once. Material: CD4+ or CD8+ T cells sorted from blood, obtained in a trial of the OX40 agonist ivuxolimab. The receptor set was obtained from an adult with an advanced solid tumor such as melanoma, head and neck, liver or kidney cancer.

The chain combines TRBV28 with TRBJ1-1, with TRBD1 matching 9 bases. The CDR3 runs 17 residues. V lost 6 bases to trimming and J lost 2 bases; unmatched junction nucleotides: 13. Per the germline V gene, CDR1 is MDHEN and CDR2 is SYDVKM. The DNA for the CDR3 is TGTGCCAGCAGGGAGAACAGGGGGCTTGTCAAAAACACTGAAGCTTTCTTT. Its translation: CASRENRGLVKNTEAFF.

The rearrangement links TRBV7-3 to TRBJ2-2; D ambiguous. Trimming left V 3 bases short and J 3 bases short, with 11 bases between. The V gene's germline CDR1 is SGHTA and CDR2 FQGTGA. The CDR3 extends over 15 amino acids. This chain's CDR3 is CASSFDGSDTGELFF. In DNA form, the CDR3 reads TGTGCCAGCAGCTTCGACGGAAGCGACACCGGGGAGCTGTTTTTT.

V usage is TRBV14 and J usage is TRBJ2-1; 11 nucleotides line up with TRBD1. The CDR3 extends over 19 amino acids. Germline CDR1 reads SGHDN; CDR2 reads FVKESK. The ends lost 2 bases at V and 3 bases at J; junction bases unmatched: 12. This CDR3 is CASSQPHGWGTGGYNEQFF. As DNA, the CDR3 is TGTGCCAGCAGCCAACCTCACGGGTGGGGGACAGGGGGCTACAATGAGCAGTTCTTC.

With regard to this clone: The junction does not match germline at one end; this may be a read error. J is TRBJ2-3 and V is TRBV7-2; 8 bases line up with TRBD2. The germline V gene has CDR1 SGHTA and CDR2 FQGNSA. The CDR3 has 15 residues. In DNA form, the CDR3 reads TGTGCCAGCAGCTTACGCGGGGGGCCCACATATACGCAGTATTTT. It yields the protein CASSLRGGPTYTQYF.

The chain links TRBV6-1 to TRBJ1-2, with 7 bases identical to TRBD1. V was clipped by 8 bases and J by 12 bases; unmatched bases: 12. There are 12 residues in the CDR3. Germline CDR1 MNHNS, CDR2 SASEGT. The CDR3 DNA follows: TGTGCCAGCTTGCGGGACAGTGGATGGAACACCTTC. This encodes CASLRDSGWNTF.

The CDR3 reads CASSPQNYGYTF. CDR3 coding DNA: TGCGCCAGCAGCCCCCAAAACTATGGCTACACCTTC. V usage is TRBV5-1 and J usage is TRBJ1-2; the D is unclear. V lost 4 bases and J lost 2, with 6 bases in between. This CDR3 contains 12 residues. Per the germline V gene, CDR1 is SGHRS and CDR2 is YFSETQ.

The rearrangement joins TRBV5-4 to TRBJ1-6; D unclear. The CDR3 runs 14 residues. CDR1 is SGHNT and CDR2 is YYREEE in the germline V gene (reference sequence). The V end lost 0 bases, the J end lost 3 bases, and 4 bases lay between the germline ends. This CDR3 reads CASSLVGYNSPLHF. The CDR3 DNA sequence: TGTGCCAGCAGCTTGGTTGGCTATAATTCACCCCTCCACTTT.

CDR3 nucleotide sequence: TGTGCCAGCAGCCAATGGGTAGTGTGGCGGAGAACCTACGAGCAGTACTTC. This gives the protein CASSQWVVWRRTYEQYF. This chain links TRBV4-2 with TRBJ2-7; D is unclear. The CDR3 extends over 17 amino acids. Between the trimmed V and J ends, which lost 2 bases and 2 bases, there was a span of 19 bases. Germline V lookup: CDR1 LGHNA, CDR2 YNFKEQ.

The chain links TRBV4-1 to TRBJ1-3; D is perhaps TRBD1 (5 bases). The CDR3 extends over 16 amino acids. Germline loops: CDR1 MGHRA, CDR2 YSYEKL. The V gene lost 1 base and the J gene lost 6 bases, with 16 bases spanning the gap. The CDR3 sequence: CASSQGSQGRLNTIYF. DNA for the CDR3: TGCGCCAGCAGCCAAGGTAGCCAGGGAAGGCTAAACACCATATATTTT.

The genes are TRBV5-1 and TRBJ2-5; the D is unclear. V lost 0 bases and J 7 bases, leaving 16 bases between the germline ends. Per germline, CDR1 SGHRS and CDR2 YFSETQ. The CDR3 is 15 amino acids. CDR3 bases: TGCGCCAGCAGCTTGGGCGGAACGTCGGGTGGGACCCAGTACTTC. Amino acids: CASSLGGTSGGTQYF.

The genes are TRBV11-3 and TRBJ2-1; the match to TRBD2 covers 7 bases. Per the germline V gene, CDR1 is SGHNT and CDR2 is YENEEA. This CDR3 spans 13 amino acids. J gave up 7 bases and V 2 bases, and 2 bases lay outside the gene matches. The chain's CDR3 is CASSLRGGNEQFF. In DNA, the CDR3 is TGTGCCAGCAGCTTAAGGGGAGGGAATGAGCAGTTCTTC.

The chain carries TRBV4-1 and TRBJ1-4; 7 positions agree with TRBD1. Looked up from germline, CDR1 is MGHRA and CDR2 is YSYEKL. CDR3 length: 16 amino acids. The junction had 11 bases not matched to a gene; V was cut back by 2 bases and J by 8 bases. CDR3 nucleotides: TGCGCCAGCAGCCAACTCAACAGGGGAGAGGACGAAAAACTGTTTTTT. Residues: CASSQLNRGEDEKLFF.

The CDR3 loop is CASSRLQQPQHF. DNA for the CDR3: TGTGCCAGCAGTAGACTTCAACAGCCCCAGCATTTT. The genes are TRBV6-1 and TRBJ1-5; unclear D gene. The CDR3 has 12 residues. The germline CDR1 and CDR2 sequences are MNHNS and SASEGT. Between the trimmed V and J ends, which lost 5 bases and 7 bases, there was a span of 9 bases.

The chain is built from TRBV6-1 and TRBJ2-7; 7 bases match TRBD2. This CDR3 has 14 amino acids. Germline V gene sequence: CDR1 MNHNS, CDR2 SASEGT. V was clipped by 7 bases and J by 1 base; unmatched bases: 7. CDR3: CASTWAGVSYEQYF. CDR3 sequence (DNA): TGTGCCAGCACGTGGGCGGGAGTTTCCTACGAGCAGTACTTC.

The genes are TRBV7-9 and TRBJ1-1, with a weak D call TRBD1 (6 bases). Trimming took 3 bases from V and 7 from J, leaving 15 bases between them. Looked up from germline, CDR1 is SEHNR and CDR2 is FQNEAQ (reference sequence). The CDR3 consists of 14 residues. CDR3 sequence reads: CASSFPPGQIEAFF. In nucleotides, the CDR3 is TGTGCCAGCAGCTTCCCTCCTGGACAGATTGAAGCTTTCTTT. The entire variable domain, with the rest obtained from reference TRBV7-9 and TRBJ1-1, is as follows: DTGVSQNPRHKITKRGQNVTFRCDPISEHNRLYWYRQTLGQGPEFLTYFQNEAQLEKSRLLSDRFSAERPKGSFSTLEIQRTEQGDSAMYLCASSFPPGQIEAFFGQGTRLTVV.

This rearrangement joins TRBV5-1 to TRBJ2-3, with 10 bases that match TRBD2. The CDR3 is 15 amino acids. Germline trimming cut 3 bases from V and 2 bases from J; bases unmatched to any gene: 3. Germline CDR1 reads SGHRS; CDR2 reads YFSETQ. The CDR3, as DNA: TGCGCCAGCAGCTCCCTAGCGGGAGCCACAGATACGCAGTATTTT. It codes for CASSSLAGATDTQYF.

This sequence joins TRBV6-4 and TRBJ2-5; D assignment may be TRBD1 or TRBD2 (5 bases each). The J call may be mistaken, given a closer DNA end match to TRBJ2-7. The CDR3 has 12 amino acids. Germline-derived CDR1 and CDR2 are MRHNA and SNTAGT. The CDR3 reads CASMGPIYEQYF. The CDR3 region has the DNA TGTGCCAGCATGGGACCGATATACGAGCAGTACTTC.

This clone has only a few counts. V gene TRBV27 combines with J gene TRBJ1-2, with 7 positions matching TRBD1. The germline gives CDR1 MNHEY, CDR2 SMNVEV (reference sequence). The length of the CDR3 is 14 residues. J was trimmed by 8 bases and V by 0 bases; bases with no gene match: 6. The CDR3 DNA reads TGTGCCAGCAGTTTATCAAGACAGGGCTTCGGCTACACCTTC. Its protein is CASSLSRQGFGYTF.

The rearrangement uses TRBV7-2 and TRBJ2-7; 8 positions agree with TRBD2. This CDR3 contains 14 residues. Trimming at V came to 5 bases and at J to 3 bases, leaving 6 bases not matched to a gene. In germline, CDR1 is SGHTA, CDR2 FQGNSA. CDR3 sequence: CASSARGGIYEQYF. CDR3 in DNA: TGTGCCAGCAGCGCTCGGGGGGGCATCTACGAGCAGTACTTC.